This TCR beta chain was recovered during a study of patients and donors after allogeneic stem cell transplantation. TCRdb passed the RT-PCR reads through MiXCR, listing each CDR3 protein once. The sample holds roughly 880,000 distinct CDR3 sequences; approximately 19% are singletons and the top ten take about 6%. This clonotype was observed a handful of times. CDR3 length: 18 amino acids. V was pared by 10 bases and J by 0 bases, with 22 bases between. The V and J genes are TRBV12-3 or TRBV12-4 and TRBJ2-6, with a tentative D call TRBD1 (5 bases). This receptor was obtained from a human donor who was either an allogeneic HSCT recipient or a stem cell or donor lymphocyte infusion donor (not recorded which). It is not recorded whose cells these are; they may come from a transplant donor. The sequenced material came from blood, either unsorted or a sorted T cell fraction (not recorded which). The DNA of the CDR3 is TGTGCCACCTCCTATCCTACAGGTCTTACCTCTGGGGCCAACGTCCTGACTTTC. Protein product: CATSYPTGLTSGANVLTF.